This T cell receptor (beta chain) was sequenced in a study of Ad26.COV2.S vaccination and SARS-CoV-2 variants. Overall study findings and caveats: There was reportedly substantial breadth in spike-specific CD8+ and CD4+ T cell responses after vaccination. Measures of TCR breadth and depth may have fallen short of total T cell responses.

Notes on this clone: Its antigen is not identified.

As to treatment: around 19 received Ad26.COV2.S at low or high dose, single or two shots; about 5 received placebo; per-sample allocation not given. Specimens were obtained on day 63 following the first vaccine or placebo injection. V shed 7 bases and J 7 bases; nucleotides not matched to a gene: 12. From germline, CDR1 is MNHEY and CDR2 SVGAGI. This CDR3 is built from 15 residues. TCRdb's copy holds only in-frame clones and misses some; the assay was immunoSEQ multiplex PCR. This sample has hundreds of thousands of clones, with about 88% found just once. This chain links TRBV6-5 with TRBJ2-1; 8 bases agree with TRBD2. The TCR originated in a person aged 18-65 years who received the Ad26.COV2.S COVID-19 vaccine or a placebo. Sequencing used peripheral blood, obtained in a trial of Ad26.COV2.S vaccine versus placebo. The CDR3 spells CASKRRGDPRNEQFF. CDR3 DNA sequence: TGTGCCAGCAAACGGCGGGGGGACCCCCGGAATGAGCAGTTCTTC.